One sample yielded the 8 T cell receptor beta chains listed below, sequenced in a study of tumor-infiltrating lymphocytes in oesophageal squamous cell carcinoma (dated by TCRdb to between 2015 and 2016). The library came from PCR. Sequencing was carried out with an Illumina HiSeq 2000. The public sequencing data were trimmed at Q25 with fastp and processed into clonotypes with MiXCR by TCRdb, which kept only in-frame beta chains. Every entry covers one CDR3 protein and lists the most common genes and DNA from its rows. The sample yields 15,000 to 25,000 distinct CDR3 sequences; 35% to 45% were counted once. The ten most abundant clones make up approximately 19% of the sample. Sequences were obtained from esophageal tumor tissue. These receptors originate from a male donor with esophageal squamous cell carcinoma.

This clonotype was detected a few times. The gene calls are TRBV7-2 and TRBJ2-3; 8 bases map to TRBD1. This CDR3 is built from 15 residues. With V trimmed by 5 bases and J by 5 bases, 9 bases remained unmatched. Germline assignment: CDR1 SGHTA and CDR2 FQGNSA. The CDR3 reads CASSHGQGGGDTQYF. DNA for the CDR3: TGTGCCAGCAGCCACGGACAGGGTGGGGGAGATACGCAGTATTTT.

This clonotype occurred a few times. V is TRBV7-8 and J is TRBJ2-7; maybe TRBD2 (5 bases). The J call may be faulty, since TRBJ2-1 better matches the DNA end. The CDR3 consists of 17 residues. The V gene's germline CDR1 is SGHVS and CDR2 FQNEAQ. CDR3 coding DNA: TGTGCCAGCAGCTCCGTCCGGGGTGGTTCAAGGTACAATGAGCAGTTCTTC. Its protein product is CASSSVRGGSRYNEQFF.

For this clonotype: A read error is likely, as this CDR3 ends without the conserved phenylalanine or tryptophan. It is unclear where the CDR3 begins or ends on the DNA, so no DNA is shown, and the CDR3 is as TCRdb lists it. CDR3 in amino acids: CASSEAFLEPYNEQFFGA. The V gene is TRBV6-1, the J gene TRBJ1-6; the table names TRBD1, a call not compared with the DNA. Termini included, the CDR3 measures 18 amino acids. Germline V gene data show CDR1 as MNHNS and CDR2 as SASEGT.

The chain joins TRBV11-2 to TRBJ1-2; TRBD1 agrees at 9 bases. Germline V CDR1 and CDR2: SGHAT, FQNNGV. The CDR3 is 15 amino acids. V dropped 5 bases and J dropped 5; count of bases not matched to a gene: 9. The CDR3 loop is CASSTRTGVDYGYTF. CDR3 nucleotide sequence: TGTGCCAGCAGCACACGGACAGGGGTGGATTATGGCTACACCTTC.

This clonotype was observed a handful of times. The CDR3 DNA sequence: TGTGCCAGCAGCTTGGGTCAGGGTGGAAACACCATATATTTT. Its protein product is CASSLGQGGNTIYF. The chain joins TRBV5-6 to TRBJ1-3; possibly TRBD1 for D (5 bases). This CDR3 is 14 amino acids long. The V gene lost 0 bases and the J gene lost 3 bases, with 7 bases spanning the gap. From germline, CDR1 is SGHDT and CDR2 YYEEEE.

This clonotype has a single count. The chain links TRBV7-3 to TRBJ2-5; 8 bases line up with TRBD1. Per the germline V gene, CDR1 is SGHTA and CDR2 is FQGTGA. This CDR3 contains 15 residues. Unmatched junction bases numbered 18, after V lost 5 bases and J lost 13 bases. CDR3 nucleotides: TGTGCCAGCAGCAACACAGGGGGGAACACCGGGGAGCTGTACTTC. Translating it yields CASSNTGGNTGELYF.

This chain uses TRBV7-3 with TRBJ2-2, with 10 positions matching TRBD1. Germline CDR1 and CDR2: SGHTA and FQGTGA. This CDR3 region has 18 residues. V shed 2 bases, J shed 5 bases, and the junction held 11 bases outside the gene matches. CDR3 in amino acids: CASSLVVSGQGRTGELFF. The CDR3 DNA follows: TGTGCCAGCAGCTTAGTTGTCTCGGGACAGGGGCGTACCGGGGAGCTGTTTTTT. Complete variable domain (other parts from reference TRBV7-3 and TRBJ2-2): GAGVSQTPSNKVTEKGKYVELRCDPISGHTALYWYRQSLGQGPEFLIYFQGTGAADDSGLPNDRFFAVRPEGSVSTLKIQRTERGDSAVYLCASSLVVSGQGRTGELFFGEGSRLTVL.

This clonotype was counted a few times. The gene calls are TRBV19 and TRBJ2-4; D is possibly TRBD2 (7 bases). V dropped 6 bases and J dropped 0 bases, with 18 bases sitting between them. Germline V gene data show CDR1 as LNHDA and CDR2 as SQIVND (reference sequence). The CDR3 runs 17 residues. The CDR3 loop is CASSQGGGGLAKNIQYF. CDR3 DNA: TGTGCCAGTAGCCAAGGAGGCGGGGGCCTAGCCAAAAACATTCAGTACTTC.